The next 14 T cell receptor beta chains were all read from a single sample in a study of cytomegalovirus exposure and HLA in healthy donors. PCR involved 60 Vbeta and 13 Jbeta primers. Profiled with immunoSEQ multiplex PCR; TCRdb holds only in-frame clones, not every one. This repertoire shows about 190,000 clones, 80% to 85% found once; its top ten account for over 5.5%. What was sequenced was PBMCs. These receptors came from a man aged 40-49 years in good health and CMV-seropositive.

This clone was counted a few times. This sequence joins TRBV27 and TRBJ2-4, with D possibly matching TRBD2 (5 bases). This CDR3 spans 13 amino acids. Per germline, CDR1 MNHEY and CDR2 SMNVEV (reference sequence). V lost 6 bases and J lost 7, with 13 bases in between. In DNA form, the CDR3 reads TGTGCCAGCAGCTCCGGGCCGGGGAACATTCAGTACTTC. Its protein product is CASSSGPGNIQYF.

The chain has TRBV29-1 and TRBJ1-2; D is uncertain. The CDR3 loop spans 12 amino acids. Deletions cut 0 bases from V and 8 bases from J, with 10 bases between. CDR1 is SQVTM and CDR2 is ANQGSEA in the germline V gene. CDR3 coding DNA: TGCAGCGTTGAAGATCTCCTGAGGGGCTACACCTTC. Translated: CSVEDLLRGYTF.

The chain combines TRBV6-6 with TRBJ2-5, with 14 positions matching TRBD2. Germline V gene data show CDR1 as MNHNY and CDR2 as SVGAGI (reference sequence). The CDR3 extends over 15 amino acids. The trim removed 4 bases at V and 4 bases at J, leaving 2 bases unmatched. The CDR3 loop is CASSSTSGGAETQYF. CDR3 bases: TGTGCCAGCAGTTCGACTAGCGGGGGGGCAGAGACCCAGTACTTC.

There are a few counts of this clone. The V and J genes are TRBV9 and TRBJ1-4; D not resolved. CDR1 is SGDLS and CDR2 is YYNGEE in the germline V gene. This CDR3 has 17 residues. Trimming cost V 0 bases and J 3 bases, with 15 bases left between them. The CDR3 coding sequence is TGTGCCAGCAGCGTAGAAGGGAGCCCGGGAGCTAATGAAAAACTGTTTTTT. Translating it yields CASSVEGSPGANEKLFF.

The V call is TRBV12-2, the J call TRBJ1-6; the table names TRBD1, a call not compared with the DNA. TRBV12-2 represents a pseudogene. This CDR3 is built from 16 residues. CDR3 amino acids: CASRLGDGTANSPLHF. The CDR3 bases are TGTGCAAGTCGCTTAGGGGACGGGACAGCAAATTCACCCCTCCACTTT.

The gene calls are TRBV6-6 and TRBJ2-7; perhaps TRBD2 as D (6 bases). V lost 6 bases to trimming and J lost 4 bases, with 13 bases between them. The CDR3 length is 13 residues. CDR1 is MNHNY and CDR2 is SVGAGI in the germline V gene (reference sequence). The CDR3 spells CASSFGTDYEQYF. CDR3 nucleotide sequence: TGTGCCAGCAGCTTCGGGACTGATTACGAGCAGTACTTC.

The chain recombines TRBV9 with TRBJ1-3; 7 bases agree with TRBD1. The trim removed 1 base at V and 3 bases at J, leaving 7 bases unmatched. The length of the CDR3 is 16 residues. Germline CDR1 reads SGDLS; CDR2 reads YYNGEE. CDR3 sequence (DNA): TGTGCCAGCAGCGTACGGCAGGGGGGATTTGGAAACACCATATATTTT. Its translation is CASSVRQGGFGNTIYF.

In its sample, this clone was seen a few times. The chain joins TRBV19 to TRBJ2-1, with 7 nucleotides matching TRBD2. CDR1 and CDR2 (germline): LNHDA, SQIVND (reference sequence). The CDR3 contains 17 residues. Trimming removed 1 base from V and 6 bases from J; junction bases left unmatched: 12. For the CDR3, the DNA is TGTGCCAGTAGTATAGCCGGGGGGACTATCAAGGGCAATGAGCAGTTCTTC. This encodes CASSIAGGTIKGNEQFF.

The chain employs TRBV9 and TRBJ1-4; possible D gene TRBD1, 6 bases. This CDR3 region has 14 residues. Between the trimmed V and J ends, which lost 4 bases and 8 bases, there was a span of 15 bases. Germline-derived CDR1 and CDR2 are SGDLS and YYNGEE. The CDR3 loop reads CASSFEGDTEKLFF. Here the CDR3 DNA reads TGTGCCAGCAGCTTCGAGGGGGATACAGAAAAACTGTTTTTT.

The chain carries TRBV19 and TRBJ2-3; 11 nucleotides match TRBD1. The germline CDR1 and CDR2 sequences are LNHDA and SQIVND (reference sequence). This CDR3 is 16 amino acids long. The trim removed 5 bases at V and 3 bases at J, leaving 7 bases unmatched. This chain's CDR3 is CASSPRGTGGTDTQYF. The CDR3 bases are TGTGCCAGTAGTCCGCGCGGGACAGGGGGAACAGATACGCAGTATTTT.

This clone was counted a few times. The CDR3 DNA is TGCGCCAGCAGCCAAGATGCGAGGGGGGGCTACGAGCAGTACTTC. This translates into CASSQDARGGYEQYF. The J gene is TRBJ2-7, the V gene TRBV4-3, with a tentative D call TRBD2 (7 bases). The CDR3 length is 15 residues. CDR1 and CDR2 (germline): LGHNA, YSLEER. Trimming took off 0 bases at V and 3 bases at J, with 12 bases between the two ends.

CDR3 nucleotide sequence: TGTGCCAGCAGACCGACAGGGTCGGTGCGTGAGCAGTTCTTC. Translated, it gives CASRPTGSVREQFF. J is TRBJ2-1 and V is TRBV2; 7 bases agree with TRBD1. The trim removed 6 bases at V and 9 bases at J, leaving 11 bases unmatched. The CDR3 length is 14 residues. The V gene's germline CDR1 is SNHLY and CDR2 FYNNEI.

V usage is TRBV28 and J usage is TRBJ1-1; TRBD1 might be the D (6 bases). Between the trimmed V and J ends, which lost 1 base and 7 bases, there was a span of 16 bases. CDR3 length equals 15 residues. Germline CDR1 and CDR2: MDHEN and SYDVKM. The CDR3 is CASSLYQQGWDEAFF. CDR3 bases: TGTGCCAGCAGTTTATACCAACAGGGTTGGGATGAAGCTTTCTTT.

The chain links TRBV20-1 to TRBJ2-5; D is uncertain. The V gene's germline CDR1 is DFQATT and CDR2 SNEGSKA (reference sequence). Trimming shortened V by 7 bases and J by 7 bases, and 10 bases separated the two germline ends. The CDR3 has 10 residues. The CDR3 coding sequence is TGCAGTGGCGCGTTCGTGACCCAGTACTTC. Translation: CSGAFVTQYF.